This TCR beta chain is from a study of blood T cell repertoires in COVID-19. The method was immunoSEQ multiplex PCR; TCRdb's version includes in-frame clones alone and lacks a portion of them. The sample lists nearly 70,000 clones; 90% to 95% were seen once. The CDR3 covers 14 residues. Trimming stripped 10 bases from V and 5 bases from J, with 20 bases between. Looked up from germline, CDR1 is LGHDT and CDR2 is YNNKEL (reference sequence). The sample comprised peripheral blood. The chain has TRBV3-1 (or the pseudogene TRBV3-2) and TRBJ2-5; tentative D call: TRBD1 (6 bases). This TCR derives from a man between 35 and 55 years old with COVID-19, enrolled during active disease. CDR3 DNA sequence: TGTGCCACTGTGACCAACAGGGCAGGGGAGACCCAGTACTTC. It codes for CATVTNRAGETQYF.